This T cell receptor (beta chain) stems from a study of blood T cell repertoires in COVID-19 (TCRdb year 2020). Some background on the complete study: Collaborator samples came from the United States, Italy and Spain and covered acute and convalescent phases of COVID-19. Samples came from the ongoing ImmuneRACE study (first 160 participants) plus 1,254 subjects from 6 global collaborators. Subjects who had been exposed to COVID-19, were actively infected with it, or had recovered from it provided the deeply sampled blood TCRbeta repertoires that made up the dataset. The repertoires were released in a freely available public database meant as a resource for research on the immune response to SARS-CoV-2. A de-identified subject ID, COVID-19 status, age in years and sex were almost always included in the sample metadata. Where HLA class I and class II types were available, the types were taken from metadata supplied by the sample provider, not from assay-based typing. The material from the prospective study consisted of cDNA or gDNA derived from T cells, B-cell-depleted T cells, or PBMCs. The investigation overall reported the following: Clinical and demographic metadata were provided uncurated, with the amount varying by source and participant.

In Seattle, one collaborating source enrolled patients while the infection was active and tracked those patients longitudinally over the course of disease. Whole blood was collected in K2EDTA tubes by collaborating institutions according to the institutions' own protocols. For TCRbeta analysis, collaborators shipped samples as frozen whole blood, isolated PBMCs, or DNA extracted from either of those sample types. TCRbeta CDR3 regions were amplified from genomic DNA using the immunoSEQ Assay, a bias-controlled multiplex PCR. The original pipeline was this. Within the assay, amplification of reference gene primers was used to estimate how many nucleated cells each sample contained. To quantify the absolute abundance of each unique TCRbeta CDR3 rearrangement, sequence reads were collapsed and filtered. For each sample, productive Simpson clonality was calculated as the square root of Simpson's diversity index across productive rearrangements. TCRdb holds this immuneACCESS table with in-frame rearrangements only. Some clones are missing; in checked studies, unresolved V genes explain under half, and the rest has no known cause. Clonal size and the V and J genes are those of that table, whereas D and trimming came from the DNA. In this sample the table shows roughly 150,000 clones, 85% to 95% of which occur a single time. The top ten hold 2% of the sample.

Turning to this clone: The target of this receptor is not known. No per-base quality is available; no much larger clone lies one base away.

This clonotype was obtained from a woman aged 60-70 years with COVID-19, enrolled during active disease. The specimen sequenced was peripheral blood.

The DNA sequence reads TGCGCCAGCAGCCAAGGGTGGGAGGGAAACACCATATATTTT. This translates into CASSQGWEGNTIYF. The V gene is TRBV4-1 and the J gene is TRBJ1-3; no D gene is confidently identified. Including cysteine and phenylalanine, the CDR3 has 14 amino acids. CDR3 DNA only is kept here, 42 bases in frame from base 1. CDR1 and CDR2 were assigned from the germline V gene as MGHRA and YSYEKL. Deletion took 1 base off V and 4 bases off J, with a span of 8 bases between the germline ends.